This T cell receptor beta chain was documented in a study of T cell repertoires in cytomegalovirus infection (dated by TCRdb to about 2019). Notes on the research overall: Because public TCR beta signatures pointed to carriage of CMV infection together with the matching HLA type, the HLA type of each donor mattered for the analysis. Beyond this particular receptor, the publication reports: The ex vivo response was dominated by HLA-C-restricted CMV-specific TCR beta clonotypes, which also provided the single most frequent clonotype in two of eight donors. In both this cohort and an independent roughly 350-donor cohort, the cumulative frequency of public TCR beta family members distinguished carriers of CMV infection plus the relevant HLA type.

To note about this clonotype: What this receptor recognizes is not known. The CDR3 end shows no conserved phenylalanine or tryptophan, and so a read error is likely.

These reads were obtained on an Illumina HiSeq 1500. Starting from the raw public reads, TCRdb applied fastp trimming at Q25, assembled clones with MiXCR and retained in-frame beta chains. Rows with one shared CDR3 protein collapse into an entry with the most common genes and DNA. The sample profile shows 500,000 or so distinct CDR3 sequences; approximately 17% of them were found once. The top ten hold roughly a quarter of the sample. This receptor was obtained from a human donor in good health (CMV status not recorded). Some clones in this sample may be carry-over from other donors' samples. The sequenced sample consisted of CD8+ T cells from PBMCs.

The CDR3 in this case is CSARVTGATLYNEQFL. The bases are TGCAGTGCTCGAGTTACCGGGGCCACGCTTTACAATGAGCAGTTCTTA. The V and J genes are TRBV20-1 and TRBJ2-1; the D gene is perhaps TRBD1 or TRBD2, each of them matching over 5 bases. CDR1 DFQATT and CDR2 SNEGSKA were looked up in the germline V gene (reference sequence). The V and J ends are trimmed by 5 bases and 4 bases, leaving 21 bases between them. The CDR3 length equals 16 residues, ends included. CDR3 DNA only is kept here, 48 bases in frame from base 1.